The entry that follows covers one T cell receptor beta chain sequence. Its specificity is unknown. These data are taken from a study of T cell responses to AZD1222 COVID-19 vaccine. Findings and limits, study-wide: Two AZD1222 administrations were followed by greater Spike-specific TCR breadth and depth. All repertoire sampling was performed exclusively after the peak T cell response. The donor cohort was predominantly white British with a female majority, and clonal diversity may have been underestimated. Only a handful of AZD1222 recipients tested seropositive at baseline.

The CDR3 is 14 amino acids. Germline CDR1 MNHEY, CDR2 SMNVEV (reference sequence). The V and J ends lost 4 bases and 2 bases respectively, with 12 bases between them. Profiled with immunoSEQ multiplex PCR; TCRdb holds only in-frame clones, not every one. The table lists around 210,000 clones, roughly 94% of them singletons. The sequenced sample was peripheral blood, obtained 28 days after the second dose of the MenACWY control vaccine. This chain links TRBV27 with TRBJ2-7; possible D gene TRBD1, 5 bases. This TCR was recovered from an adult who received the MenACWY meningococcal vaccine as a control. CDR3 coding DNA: TGTGCCAGCAGTTACAGGAAGGTTCCCTACGAGCAGTACTTC. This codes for CASSYRKVPYEQYF.